The rows below give T cell receptor beta chains drawn from one sample of a study of response to subunit inactivated influenza vaccine. One entry per CDR3 protein, called by TCRdb with MiXCR from the RT-PCR reads. The data contain around 600,000 distinct CDR3 sequences, roughly 12% of them singletons. In addition, the sample was reused for a study of T cells expressing NK-cell markers.

The specimen comprised PBMCs from blood, sampled on the day of vaccination. These receptors all come from a man aged 45 to 65 who received an inactivated influenza vaccine. The CDR3 runs from the conserved cysteine through the conserved F or W. The D gene is left open where the match is weak. Clone size is not always given. Where it is, it says once, few, many or a class for expanded clones.

>TRBV5-1|13|NA|TRBJ2-5|few
TGCGCCAGCAGCCCCTCAGGGGAAGAGACCCAGTACTTC
CASSPSGEETQYF
>TRBV6-5|18|NA|TRBJ2-6|NA
TGTGCCAGCAGTTACGTCTCCCCGGGGGTTTCTGGGGCCAACGTCCTGACTTTC
CASSYVSPGVSGANVLTF
>TRBV5-1|15|NA|TRBJ2-1|few
TGCGCCAGCAGCTTCTTAGCGGAATCCTACAATGAGCAGTTCTTC
CASSFLAESYNEQFF
>TRBV6-6|13|NA|TRBJ1-1|NA
TGTGCCAGCAGGACCACCCGAGAGGGTCATCATGTCTTT
CASRTTREGHHVF
>TRBV29-1|13|NA|TRBJ1-2|few
TGCAGCGTCGTGGGCAGGGGCAACTATGGCTACACCTTC
CSVVGRGNYGYTF
>TRBV12-3/TRBV12-4|15|NA|TRBJ2-3|NA
TGTGCCAGCTTAACTACTAGAGGAGACGGGGATACGCAGTATTTT
CASLTTRGDGDTQYF
>TRBV7-9|17|TRBD2|TRBJ2-1|many
TGTGCCAGCAGCTTAGCCTATCTAGCGGGAGGGCCTCATGAGCAGTTCTTC
CASSLAYLAGGPHEQFF
>TRBV4-1|15|NA|TRBJ2-3|NA
TGCGCCAGCAGCCAAGATCCGGGAGACGCCTATACGCAGTATTTT
CASSQDPGDAYTQYF
>TRBV5-8|17|TRBD2|TRBJ2-1|NA
TGTGCCAGCAGCCCTTCCCCACCGACTAGCGGGGGCAATGAGCAGTTCTTC
CASSPSPPTSGGNEQFF
>TRBV7-6|15|NA|TRBJ1-1|NA
TGTGCCAGCAGCTTAGGGACAGTTTGGACCGCTGAAGCTTTCTTT
CASSLGTVWTAEAFF
>TRBV11-2|17|TRBD2|TRBJ2-3|few
TGTGCCAGCAGCTCAGGTCGGGCTAGCGGTAGCACAGATACGCAGTATTTT
CASSSGRASGSTDTQYF